This TCR beta chain is drawn from a study of blood T cell repertoires in COVID-19. Turning to the study itself: The United States, Italy and Spain were the sources of the acute and convalescent COVID-19 samples. The cDNA or gDNA used as material had been derived from T cells, B-cell-depleted T cells, or PBMCs.

Profiled with immunoSEQ multiplex PCR; TCRdb holds only in-frame clones, not every one. The sample records about 81,000 clones, 84% being singletons. From germline, CDR1 is SGHAT and CDR2 FQDESV (reference sequence). The length of the CDR3 is 14 residues. Trimming shortened V by 0 bases and J by 5 bases, and 10 bases separated the two germline ends. This receptor was obtained from a human donor in a cohort sampled during active COVID-19. V usage is TRBV11-1 and J usage is TRBJ1-2; perhaps TRBD1 as D (6 bases). The source material was peripheral blood. In nucleotides, the CDR3 is TGTGCCAGCAGCTTAGCGCCCAGGGGATATGGCTACACCTTC. Protein sequence: CASSLAPRGYGYTF.